Each of the 32 T cell receptor beta chains below was sequenced from the same sample in a study of cytomegalovirus exposure and HLA in healthy donors. 60 Vbeta and 13 Jbeta primers were used in PCR. Libraries were prepared by immunoSEQ multiplex PCR; TCRdb keeps only in-frame clonotypes and omits some of them. The sample includes 100,000 to 150,000 clones, over 60% of them seen just once. Material: PBMCs. These receptor sequences come from a female donor in good health and CMV-seronegative.

For this clone: The sample has other DNA sequences that encode this CDR3 too. J is TRBJ1-5 and V is TRBV6-1; TRBD1 matches 8 bases. This CDR3 is built from 13 residues. Germline V gene lookup returns CDR1 MNHNS and CDR2 SASEGT. After removal of 4 bases from V and 5 bases from J, the junction contained 1 base not matched to a gene. The DNA for the CDR3 is TGTGCCAGCAGTGTGGACAGGGATCAGCCCCAGCATTTT. Its translation: CASSVDRDQPQHF.

V usage is TRBV6-1 and J usage is TRBJ2-3; 8 positions match TRBD2. CDR3 length: 14 residues. CDR1 is MNHNS, CDR2 SASEGT, per germline. V trimming: 4 bases; J trimming: 4 bases; junction bases outside the gene matches: 4. The CDR3 DNA reads TGTGCCAGCAGTGCGGGGGGGGCAGCAGATACGCAGTATTTT. Its translation is CASSAGGAADTQYF.

The chain recombines TRBV19 with TRBJ1-5, with D possibly TRBD1 on 6 matching bases. The germline gives CDR1 LNHDA, CDR2 SQIVND (reference sequence). V shed 5 bases and J shed 7 bases, with 18 bases lying between them. The CDR3 sequence is 15 residues long. The CDR3 spells CASSPQSGEGQPQHF. In nucleotides, the CDR3 is TGTGCCAGTAGTCCTCAATCAGGGGAAGGCCAGCCCCAGCATTTT.

The chain combines TRBV15 with TRBJ1-1; D uncertain. Germline V gene lookup returns CDR1 LNHNV and CDR2 YYDKDF (reference sequence). This CDR3 comprises 12 residues. Trimming shortened V by 0 bases and J by 6 bases, and 5 bases separated the two germline ends. CDR3 region: CATSRDQAEAFF. For the CDR3, the DNA is TGTGCCACCAGCAGAGATCAGGCTGAAGCTTTCTTT. Full variable domain (missing parts from reference TRBV15 and TRBJ1-1): DAMVIQNPRYQVTQFGKPVTLSCSQTLNHNVMYWYQQKSSQAPKLLFHYYDKDFNNEADTPDNFQSRRPNTSFCFLDIRSPGLGDTAMYLCATSRDQAEAFFGQGTRLTVV.

This chain connects TRBV10-3 to TRBJ1-1, with no clear D. The CDR3 has 14 residues. Germline assignment: CDR1 ENHRY and CDR2 SYGVKD. Trimming removed 0 bases at V and 5 bases at J, with 10 bases between. In DNA form, the CDR3 reads TGTGCCATCAGTGAGTCTCGAGTACAGACTGAAGCTTTCTTT. The encoded protein is CAISESRVQTEAFF.

The genes are TRBV18 and TRBJ2-7; tentative D call: TRBD2 (5 bases). Trimming left V 3 bases short and J 5 bases short, with 14 bases between. The CDR3 contains 14 residues. Germline V gives CDR1 KGHSH, CDR2 LQKENI. CDR3 in DNA: TGTGCCAGCTCACCGGGCGGAGGCCGAAACGAGCAGTACTTC. Amino acid sequence: CASSPGGGRNEQYF.

J is TRBJ1-1 and V is TRBV11-3; 7 bases map to TRBD1. After removal of 3 bases from V and 10 bases from J, the junction contained 5 bases not matched to a gene. Germline V lookup: CDR1 SGHNT, CDR2 YENEEA. This CDR3 region has 12 residues. This CDR3 is CASSFRQGAAFF. The CDR3 DNA sequence: TGTGCCAGCAGCTTCAGACAGGGAGCAGCTTTCTTT.

This chain uses TRBV15 with TRBJ2-1, with 8 bases aligning to TRBD2. The CDR3 consists of 15 residues. Germline V CDR1 and CDR2: LNHNV, YYDKDF (reference sequence). Trimming cost V 5 bases and J 0 bases; bases outside gene matches: 3. The CDR3 sequence: CATSALAGSYNEQFF. CDR3 DNA: TGTGCCACCAGCGCCCTAGCGGGCTCCTACAATGAGCAGTTCTTC.

CDR3 in amino acids: CASSLAAGGPYNEQFF. The CDR3 DNA sequence: TGCGCCAGCAGCTTGGCCGCGGGAGGACCCTACAATGAGCAGTTCTTC. This chain links TRBV5-1 with TRBJ2-1; TRBD2 matches 8 bases. V lost 0 bases and J lost 2; bases outside the gene matches: 4. This CDR3 is 16 amino acids long. CDR1 and CDR2 (germline): SGHRS, YFSETQ.

This clone was counted only a few times. The V gene is TRBV10-3, the J gene TRBJ2-3; D might be TRBD2 (5 bases). The V gene lost 4 bases and the J gene lost 2 bases, with 10 bases spanning the gap. Germline CDR1 is ENHRY and CDR2 is SYGVKD. The CDR3 runs 14 residues. The CDR3 is CAISAGSLTDTQYF. CDR3 nucleotide sequence: TGTGCCATCAGTGCTGGGAGCCTCACAGATACGCAGTATTTT.

The sample holds one count of this clone. The chain joins TRBV27 to TRBJ1-1; 7 nucleotides match TRBD1. CDR3 length: 13 residues. Unmatched junction bases numbered 7, after V lost 5 bases and J lost 7 bases. Germline V CDR1 and CDR2: MNHEY, SMNVEV (reference sequence). CDR3 bases: TGTGCCAGCAGTCCCGGACAGGCCAGTGAAGCTTTCTTT. Residues: CASSPGQASEAFF.

The genes are TRBV28 and TRBJ2-3; TRBD1 aligns across 7 bases. The CDR3 length is 13 residues. The junction had 4 bases not matched to a gene; V was cut back by 7 bases and J by 3 bases. Germline loops: CDR1 MDHEN, CDR2 SYDVKM. The CDR3 protein is CASNRGLTDTQYF. Here the CDR3 DNA reads TGTGCCAGCAACAGGGGTCTGACAGATACGCAGTATTTT.

Note on this clone: The junction and the germline gene differ at one end; a read error may be behind it. For the CDR3, the DNA is TGTGCCAGCACCCGAAACTTTGTGCCTGGGGCCAACGGCCTGACTTTC. Translating gives CASTRNFVPGANGLTF. The V gene is TRBV28, the J gene TRBJ2-6, with D possibly matching TRBD1 (5 bases). From germline, CDR1 is MDHEN and CDR2 SYDVKM. This CDR3 is 16 amino acids long.

As regards this clone: The junction departs from the called germline gene at one end, perhaps through a read error. V is TRBV30 and J is TRBJ2-6, with D perhaps TRBD1 (5 bases). CDR1 GTSNPN and CDR2 SVGIG come from the germline V gene (reference sequence). The CDR3 contains 13 residues. The CDR3 here is CAWRPSGANGLTF. In nucleotides, the CDR3 is TGTGCCTGGCGTCCCTCTGGGGCCAACGGCCTGACTTTC.

The CDR3 protein is CASSSFGTEAFF. CDR3 bases: TGTGCCAGCAGCTCGTTCGGTACTGAAGCTTTCTTT. The chain uses TRBV28 and TRBJ1-1; the D is unclear. Trimming shortened V by 6 bases and J by 5 bases, and 10 bases separated the two germline ends. The V gene's germline CDR1 is MDHEN and CDR2 SYDVKM. This CDR3 has 12 residues.

The chain uses TRBV19 and TRBJ1-6; D not certain. Per the germline V gene, CDR1 is LNHDA and CDR2 is SQIVND (reference sequence). This CDR3 region has 15 residues. V lost 6 bases and J 1 base, leaving 10 bases between the germline ends. CDR3 coding DNA: TGTGCCAGTAGGCGGGAGTGGTCCTATAATTCACCCCTCCACTTT. Translated: CASRREWSYNSPLHF.

The chain links TRBV19 to TRBJ2-3; 10 nucleotides line up with TRBD2. The V gene's germline CDR1 is LNHDA and CDR2 SQIVND (reference sequence). CDR3 length: 16 amino acids. Losses at the gene ends were 1 base for V and 7 bases for J; bases not matched to a gene: 8. This chain's CDR3 is CASSIGPGLASYTQYF. CDR3 DNA sequence: TGTGCCAGTAGTATAGGTCCGGGACTAGCGTCCTATACGCAGTATTTT.

CDR3 in amino acids: CASRRGDIHTDTQYF. The CDR3 bases are TGTGCCAGCCGCCGGGGGGACATCCACACAGATACGCAGTATTTT. This chain links TRBV6-1 with TRBJ2-3; D is possibly TRBD2 (7 bases). Per germline, CDR1 MNHNS and CDR2 SASEGT. Trimming removed 8 bases from V and 2 bases from J, with 17 bases in between. The CDR3 runs to 15 residues.

This rearrangement joins TRBV6-5 to TRBJ2-7; D is ambiguous. V was trimmed by 4 bases and J by 3 bases, leaving 13 bases between them. Germline-derived CDR1 and CDR2 are MNHEY and SVGAGI. This CDR3 region has 14 residues. CDR3 loop: CASSLPGFYYEQYF. DNA for the CDR3: TGTGCCAGCAGTTTACCAGGTTTCTACTACGAGCAGTACTTC.

The CDR3 coding sequence is TGTGCCAGCAGCCTCAGAGGTAGGACAATCTACAATGAGCAGTTCTTC. Its protein is CASSLRGRTIYNEQFF. V gene TRBV14 combines with J gene TRBJ2-1, with a weak D call TRBD1 (5 bases). This CDR3 has 16 residues. The ends were cut back, 4 bases at V and 3 bases at J, with 16 bases in the middle. The V gene's germline CDR1 is SGHDN and CDR2 FVKESK. Full variable domain (missing parts from reference TRBV14 and TRBJ2-1): EAGVTQFPSHSVIEKGQTVTLRCDPISGHDNLYWYRRVMGKEIKFLLHFVKESKQDESGMPNNRFLAERTGGTYSTLKVQPAELEDSGVYFCASSLRGRTIYNEQFFGPGTRLTVL.

V and J are TRBV6-1 and TRBJ2-7; D might be TRBD2 (5 bases). CDR1 and CDR2 (germline): MNHNS, SASEGT. The CDR3 loop spans 13 amino acids. V lost 7 bases, J lost 0 bases, and 10 bases lay in between. The CDR3 region is CASNYGDSYEQYF. The CDR3 nucleotides are TGTGCCAGCAACTACGGGGACTCCTACGAGCAGTACTTC.

The gene calls are TRBV27 and TRBJ2-1; 9 bases align to TRBD2. The CDR3 is 16 amino acids. Germline V gene data show CDR1 as MNHEY and CDR2 as SMNVEV (reference sequence). Trimming removed 0 bases from V and 4 bases from J; junction bases left unmatched: 4. For the CDR3, the DNA is TGTGCCAGCAGTTTATCTATTCTAGCGGGATACAATGAGCAGTTCTTC. Translating gives CASSLSILAGYNEQFF.

The V gene is TRBV27, the J gene TRBJ2-7; D might be TRBD1 (6 bases). Germline V CDR1 and CDR2: MNHEY, SMNVEV (reference sequence). The V gene lost 7 bases and the J gene lost 3 bases, with 19 bases spanning the gap. The CDR3 runs 15 residues. The CDR3 DNA reads as TGTGCCAGCAACCCGACCGGGACAAGACACTACGAGCAGTACTTC. Translating gives CASNPTGTRHYEQYF.

The chain links TRBV7-9 to TRBJ1-3, with D perhaps matching TRBD1 (6 bases). The CDR3 contains 15 residues. V lost 5 bases and J lost 0, with 11 bases in between. CDR1 SEHNR and CDR2 FQNEAQ come from the germline V gene (reference sequence). CDR3 sequence (DNA): TGTGCCAGCAGCCCCCGACAGGCCTCTGGAAACACCATATATTTT. Protein sequence: CASSPRQASGNTIYF.

This clone was observed a handful of times. The chain carries TRBV5-8 and TRBJ1-4, with 7 nucleotides matching TRBD1. Germline assignment: CDR1 SGHTS and CDR2 YDEGEE. CDR3 size: 15 residues. After removal of 6 bases from V and 4 bases from J, the junction contained 9 bases not matched to a gene. The CDR3 loop reads CASNNRGGINEKLFF. CDR3 DNA sequence: TGTGCCAGCAACAACAGGGGCGGGATTAATGAAAAACTGTTTTTT.

The rearrangement joins TRBV5-1 to TRBJ1-2; 8 positions match TRBD1. The CDR3 runs 16 residues. Germline assignment: CDR1 SGHRS and CDR2 YFSETQ. With 4 bases clipped from V and 1 base from J, the junction kept 9 bases outside the gene matches. Here the CDR3 DNA reads TGCGCCAGCAGCAGAAGAACAGGGGGAGTTAACTATGGCTACACCTTC. It codes for CASSRRTGGVNYGYTF.

This chain links TRBV18 with TRBJ2-1; tentative D call: TRBD1 (5 bases). CDR3 size: 14 residues. Germline V gene lookup returns CDR1 KGHSH and CDR2 LQKENI. V was clipped by 4 bases and J by 7 bases, with 14 bases between them. The CDR3 here is CASSQRPQGNEQFF. CDR3 in DNA: TGTGCCAGCTCACAACGCCCCCAGGGAAATGAGCAGTTCTTC.

V is TRBV5-1 and J is TRBJ2-7, with TRBD1 identical over 9 bases. The germline CDR1 and CDR2 sequences are SGHRS and YFSETQ. This CDR3 is 15 amino acids long. After removal of 4 bases from V and 0 bases from J, the junction contained 5 bases not matched to a gene. The CDR3 DNA follows: TGCGCCAGCAGCGAAGGGGACAGGGTCTCCTACGAGCAGTACTTC. This translates into CASSEGDRVSYEQYF. The variable domain in full, completed from reference TRBV5-1 and TRBJ2-7, reads KAGVTQTPRYLIKTRGQQVTLSCSPISGHRSVSWYQQTPGQGLQFLFEYFSETQRNKGNFPGRFSGRQFSNSRSEMNVSTLELGDSALYLCASSEGDRVSYEQYFGPGTRLTVT.

The chain uses TRBV5-6 and TRBJ2-4, with D hard to call. V shed 0 bases and J shed 0 bases, with 10 bases lying between them. In germline, CDR1 is SGHDT, CDR2 YYEEEE. This CDR3 comprises 16 residues. CDR3 region: CASSLGPPLAKNIQYF. The CDR3, as DNA: TGTGCCAGCAGCTTGGGCCCCCCACTAGCCAAAAACATTCAGTACTTC. The whole variable domain, filled in from reference TRBV5-6 and TRBJ2-4, reads DAGVTQSPTHLIKTRGQQVTLRCSPKSGHDTVSWYQQALGQGPQFIFQYYEEEERQRGNFPDRFSGHQFPNYSSELNVNALLLGDSALYLCASSLGPPLAKNIQYFGAGTRLSVL.

V is TRBV4-1 and J is TRBJ2-5, with 11 bases that match TRBD1. The assigned J gene may be wrong: the sequence end matches TRBJ2-7 better. Germline V gene data show CDR1 as MGHRA and CDR2 as YSYEKL. This CDR3 contains 20 residues. The CDR3 bases are TGCGCCAGCAGCCAAGATTTAGGGGACAGGGGGTACTCCCTACCCTACGAGCAGTACTTC. Its translation is CASSQDLGDRGYSLPYEQYF.

The chain uses TRBV6-5 and TRBJ1-5; 9 bases match TRBD1. V lost 8 bases and J lost 5; bases outside the gene matches: 10. From germline, CDR1 is MNHEY and CDR2 SVGAGI. The CDR3 covers 15 residues. The CDR3 loop reads CASAIGTGRYQPQHF. CDR3 in DNA: TGTGCCAGCGCTATTGGGACAGGGAGGTATCAGCCCCAGCATTTT.

The rearrangement uses TRBV19 and TRBJ2-3; D is perhaps TRBD1 (5 bases). V lost 4 bases and J 4 bases, leaving 12 bases between the germline ends. Germline CDR1 LNHDA, CDR2 SQIVND (reference sequence). The CDR3 is made up of 14 amino acids. The CDR3 coding sequence is TGTGCCAGTAGTACGACAGTCGGGCCAGATACGCAGTATTTT. This codes for CASSTTVGPDTQYF.